The 15 T cell receptor beta chains below were found in one sample sequenced in a study of blood T cell repertoires in COVID-19. Using immunoSEQ multiplex PCR, the repertoire was profiled, and TCRdb retains in-frame clones only, with some absent. Of roughly 110,000 clones listed, approximately 81% are singletons. Sequences were obtained from peripheral blood. These receptors were taken from a human donor in a cohort sampled during active COVID-19.

This clone was counted only a few times. The V gene is TRBV6-5, the J gene TRBJ1-1, with a possible D match to TRBD1 (6 bases). Germline assignment: CDR1 MNHEY and CDR2 SVGAGI. Trimming cost V 2 bases and J 4 bases, with 11 bases left between them. This CDR3 region has 14 residues. CDR3 amino acids: CASSYQGISTEAFF. In DNA form, the CDR3 reads TGTGCCAGCAGTTACCAGGGGATTTCCACTGAAGCTTTCTTT.

J is TRBJ2-7 and V is TRBV28, with TRBD2 identical over 11 bases. The CDR3 consists of 15 residues. Germline CDR1 and CDR2: MDHEN and SYDVKM. The J segment lost 2 bases and the V segment lost 6 bases, leaving 6 bases of the junction unmatched. CDR3 sequence (DNA): TGTGCCAGCAGCAATAGCGGGAGGGCCCCCTACGAGCAGTACTTC. This codes for CASSNSGRAPYEQYF.

The V call is TRBV6-5, the J call TRBJ1-4; 8 nucleotides agree with TRBD1. The germline V gene has CDR1 MNHEY and CDR2 SVGAGI. The CDR3 spans 14 residues. The junction had 8 bases not matched to a gene; V was cut back by 6 bases and J by 8 bases. CDR3 sequence reads: CASRRRQGYEKLFF. CDR3 coding DNA: TGTGCCAGCAGACGCAGACAGGGGTACGAAAAACTGTTTTTT.

CDR3 amino acids: CASSALGLASDEQFF. In nucleotides, the CDR3 is TGTGCCAGCAGTGCCTTGGGACTAGCTTCCGATGAGCAGTTCTTC. V usage is TRBV2 and J usage is TRBJ2-1, with TRBD2 matching over 9 bases. The CDR3 sequence is 15 residues long. CDR1 is SNHLY, CDR2 FYNNEI, per germline. V trimming: 4 bases; J trimming: 8 bases; junction bases outside the gene matches: 9.

J is TRBJ1-5 and V is TRBV19, with 7 bases lining up with TRBD1. The ends lost 1 base at V and 6 bases at J; junction bases unmatched: 9. The CDR3 is 16 residues long. Germline-derived CDR1 and CDR2 are LNHDA and SQIVND (reference sequence). The CDR3 region has the DNA TGTGCCAGTAGTATAGCAACGACAGGGCGTCCTCAGCCCCAGCATTTT. It encodes CASSIATTGRPQPQHF.

The J gene is TRBJ2-3, the V gene TRBV7-2, with TRBD2 matching over 7 bases. Looked up from germline, CDR1 is SGHTA and CDR2 is FQGNSA. This CDR3 contains 13 residues. Trimming removed 7 bases from V and 5 bases from J; junction bases left unmatched: 6. The CDR3 loop is CASTSVAGDTQYF. The CDR3 nucleotides read TGTGCCAGCACTTCGGTAGCGGGAGATACGCAGTATTTT.

CDR3: CASSQGHGDTQYF. The CDR3 DNA reads TGTGCCAGCAGCCAGGGACACGGGGATACGCAGTATTTT. The rearrangement links TRBV3-1 (or the pseudogene TRBV3-2) to TRBJ2-3; TRBD1 might be the D (6 bases). CDR3 length equals 13 residues. The V end was cut by 3 bases, the J end by 6 bases, with 10 bases between. Germline V lookup: CDR1 LGHDT, CDR2 YNNKEL (reference sequence).

The genes are TRBV7-9 and TRBJ2-1, with D perhaps matching TRBD1 (7 bases). Per the germline V gene, CDR1 is SEHNR and CDR2 is FQNEAQ (reference sequence). Trimming stripped 3 bases from V and 7 bases from J, with 13 bases between. The CDR3 covers 14 residues. The CDR3 protein is CASSFLTGTNEQFF. Here the CDR3 DNA reads TGTGCCAGCAGCTTTCTGACAGGGACTAATGAGCAGTTCTTC.

J is TRBJ2-1 and V is TRBV7-2; no definite D call. There are 13 residues in the CDR3. Trimming took 7 bases from V and 1 from J, leaving 8 bases between them. The germline gives CDR1 SGHTA, CDR2 FQGNSA. CDR3 loop: CASIPSSYNEQFF. The DNA of the CDR3 is TGTGCCAGCATCCCGAGTTCCTACAATGAGCAGTTCTTC.

This clone was recorded only once. The genes are TRBV30 and TRBJ1-2; D is unresolved. V lost 8 bases to trimming and J lost 7 bases, with 11 bases between them. The CDR3 sequence is 10 residues long. Germline values: CDR1 GTSNPN, CDR2 SVGIG (reference sequence). The CDR3 reads CAGWSGGYTF. The CDR3 region has the DNA TGTGCCGGGTGGAGTGGTGGCTACACCTTC.

The gene calls are TRBV4-3 and TRBJ1-1, with a possible D match to TRBD1 (6 bases). Deletions cut 0 bases from V and 5 bases from J, with 10 bases between. Germline V lookup: CDR1 LGHNA, CDR2 YSLEER. This CDR3 has 14 amino acids. The CDR3 sequence: CASSQEKGTTEAFF. CDR3 coding DNA: TGCGCCAGCAGCCAAGAGAAGGGGACAACTGAAGCTTTCTTT.

This sequence joins TRBV2 and TRBJ1-2, with D tentatively TRBD1 (5 bases). The CDR3 runs 15 residues. Germline assignment: CDR1 SNHLY and CDR2 FYNNEI. V lost 4 bases and J lost 2, with 14 bases in between. The CDR3 is CASSATGTPNYGYTF. The CDR3 DNA reads as TGTGCCAGCAGTGCAACCGGGACTCCCAACTATGGCTACACCTTC.

The gene calls are TRBV2 and TRBJ2-7; the D gene is possibly TRBD2 (7 bases). From germline, CDR1 is SNHLY and CDR2 FYNNEI. The CDR3 contains 15 residues. Trimming took 7 bases from V and 0 from J, leaving 16 bases between them. The CDR3 DNA reads TGTGCCAGCAAGGGGGGGATTTTCGCCTCCTACGAGCAGTACTTC. Amino acids: CASKGGIFASYEQYF.

This clone was counted a few times. V and J are TRBV21-1 and TRBJ2-1; the D segment call TRBD1 is taken from the table without a DNA check. TRBV21-1 is deemed a pseudogene. CDR3 length equals 18 residues. DNA for the CDR3: TGTGCCAGCAGCAAAGATGGGACAGGGGCGGCATCTTACAATGAGCAGTTCTTC. Protein product: CASSKDGTGAASYNEQFF.

Only one count was recorded for this clone. This rearrangement joins TRBV3-1 (or the pseudogene TRBV3-2) to TRBJ2-7, with TRBD2 identical over 7 bases. The CDR3 runs to 14 residues. Germline V gene lookup returns CDR1 LGHDT and CDR2 YNNKEL (reference sequence). The J segment lost 6 bases and the V segment lost 1 base, leaving 6 bases of the junction unmatched. CDR3 in DNA: TGTGCCAGCAGCCAAGTCGGGGAGGGGAGCGAGCAGTACTTC. Its translation: CASSQVGEGSEQYF.